This T cell receptor beta chain was sequenced during a study of shared clonotypes between healthy human individuals. Using immunoSEQ multiplex PCR, the repertoire was profiled, and TCRdb retains in-frame clones only, with some absent. Of about 2.5 million clones listed, roughly 92% are singletons. There are 15 residues in the CDR3. The germline V gene has CDR1 LNHDA and CDR2 SQIVND (reference sequence). V was pared by 8 bases and J by 7 bases, with 21 bases between. The sequence derives from a man aged 18-30 years in good health. Some clones in this sample may be carry-over from other donors' samples. What was sequenced was naive CD4+ T cells from PBMCs. Subset described: CD45RA+ positively selected. V gene TRBV19 combines with J gene TRBJ2-4; D is possibly TRBD1 or TRBD2 (5 bases each). CDR3 DNA sequence: TGTGCCAGTTCTACGTTGGGGGTAGGGTTTAACATTCAGTACTTC. Translated, it gives CASSTLGVGFNIQYF.